The 21 T cell receptor beta chains given below trace back to one sample, sequenced in a study of blood T cell repertoires in COVID-19 (dated by TCRdb to the early 2020s). Library method: the immunoSEQ multiplex PCR assay. TCRdb retrieved this table from immuneACCESS and kept in-frame rearrangements only. Not all clones are present; in checked studies, unresolved V genes account for under half, and no reason is known for the remainder. Present in this sample are 110,000 or so clones, 75% to 85% of which were seen just once. About 10% of the sample is taken by the ten largest. Sequencing was carried out using peripheral blood. These receptors were collected from a human donor in a cohort sampled during active COVID-19.

The chain uses TRBV5-1 and TRBJ1-4; unclear D gene. CDR1 is SGHRS, CDR2 YFSETQ, per germline. The CDR3 length is 18 residues. Trimming took 0 bases from V and 0 from J, leaving 15 bases between them. The CDR3 sequence is CASSLVELRGATNEKLFF. CDR3 in DNA: TGCGCCAGCAGCTTGGTGGAACTACGGGGTGCAACTAATGAAAAACTGTTTTTT.

The chain has TRBV28 and TRBJ2-6; TRBD2 is a possible D gene (6 bases). Looked up from germline, CDR1 is MDHEN and CDR2 is SYDVKM. The CDR3 consists of 15 residues. Deletions cut 10 bases from V and 2 bases from J, with 15 bases between. The CDR3, as DNA: TGTGCCACCCAGGCCAGGGAGGCTGGGGCCAACGTCCTGACTTTC. The encoded protein is CATQAREAGANVLTF.

On this clone itself: The identical CDR3 is also encoded by other nucleotide sequences in the sample. This chain uses TRBV5-1 with TRBJ2-2; 10 bases fit TRBD2. CDR3 length: 16 amino acids. The V gene's germline CDR1 is SGHRS and CDR2 YFSETQ. Trimming at V came to 3 bases and at J to 1 base, leaving 3 bases not matched to a gene. DNA for the CDR3: TGCGCCAGCAGCTCCTTAGCGGGGGGGAACACCGGGGAGCTGTTTTTT. Its translation is CASSSLAGGNTGELFF.

The J gene is TRBJ2-7, the V gene TRBV7-3, with 8 bases matching TRBD2. The CDR3 has 16 amino acids. V was pared by 1 base and J by 4 bases, with 9 bases of the junction left unmatched. CDR1 and CDR2 from the germline V gene are SGHTA and FQGTGA. The CDR3 sequence: CASSLSGGLSTYEQYF. The CDR3 DNA follows: TGTGCCAGCAGCTTAAGCGGGGGGTTATCTACATACGAGCAGTACTTC.

The chain joins TRBV5-6 to TRBJ1-2; no clear D. V was trimmed by 5 bases and J by 2 bases, leaving 16 bases between them. CDR1 SGHDT and CDR2 YYEEEE come from the germline V gene. The CDR3 has 15 amino acids. CDR3 loop: CASRPGGADNYGYTF. CDR3 sequence (DNA): TGTGCCAGCAGGCCCGGTGGAGCAGACAACTATGGCTACACCTTC.

This chain joins TRBV4-2 and TRBJ2-5; 14 bases are shared with TRBD2. This CDR3 has 17 residues. The ends lost 0 bases at V and 5 bases at J; junction bases unmatched: 5. Germline assignment: CDR1 LGHNA and CDR2 YNFKEQ. CDR3 nucleotide sequence: TGTGCCAGCAGCCAAGAAAGGACTAGCGGGGGGCGGGAGACCCAGTACTTC. Encoded protein: CASSQERTSGGRETQYF.

V is TRBV4-3 and J is TRBJ2-1, with D possibly TRBD1 on 6 matching bases. Trimming left V 4 bases short and J 7 bases short, with 14 bases between. The CDR3 has 14 residues. The germline CDR1 and CDR2 sequences are LGHNA and YSLEER. This chain's CDR3 is CASSPGKDRNEQFF. The CDR3 nucleotides read TGCGCCAGCAGCCCAGGGAAGGACAGAAATGAGCAGTTCTTC.

The chain has TRBV6-1 and TRBJ2-4, with D possibly TRBD1 on 6 matching bases. The V and J ends lost 2 bases and 2 bases respectively, with 13 bases between them. The CDR3 has 16 amino acids. Germline V gene sequence: CDR1 MNHNS, CDR2 SASEGT. The CDR3, as DNA: TGTGCCAGCAGTGAATTGGACAGATGGCCCAAAAACATTCAGTACTTC. Translated: CASSELDRWPKNIQYF.

This clone showed up just once. The V gene is TRBV6-2 or TRBV6-3, the J gene TRBJ2-2; D perhaps matches TRBD2 (5 bases). The CDR3 sequence is 12 residues long. V lost 5 bases, J lost 7 bases, and 8 bases lay in between. CDR1 is MNHEY, CDR2 SVGEGT, per germline. CDR3 in amino acids: CASSEGVGELFF. CDR3 bases: TGTGCCAGCAGTGAGGGAGTCGGGGAGCTGTTTTTT.

The gene calls are TRBV18 and TRBJ2-4; 9 bases align to TRBD1. There are 17 residues in the CDR3. CDR1 is KGHSH and CDR2 is LQKENI in the germline V gene. Trimming removed 3 bases from V and 1 base from J; junction bases left unmatched: 7. DNA for the CDR3: TGTGCCAGCTCACCGCGACAGGGGGTAGGGGCCAAAAACATTCAGTACTTC. Translation: CASSPRQGVGAKNIQYF.

This chain connects TRBV12-3 or TRBV12-4 to TRBJ2-1; tentatively, D is TRBD1 (5 bases). This CDR3 contains 12 residues. The ends were cut back, 5 bases at V and 5 bases at J, with 7 bases in the middle. The CDR3 region is CASSVRDNEQFF. Here the CDR3 DNA reads TGTGCCAGCAGTGTCAGGGACAATGAGCAGTTCTTC.

The gene calls are TRBV4-2 and TRBJ2-7; D is undetermined. CDR1 is LGHNA and CDR2 is YNFKEQ in the germline V gene. V was cut by 0 bases and J by 2 bases, with 8 bases left in between. The CDR3 is 14 residues long. CDR3 sequence (DNA): TGTGCCAGCAGCCAAGAAATCAGGACCTACGAGCAGTACTTC. Translated: CASSQEIRTYEQYF.

The chain recombines TRBV3-1 (or the pseudogene TRBV3-2) with TRBJ1-4; 8 nucleotides line up with TRBD1. The germline CDR1 and CDR2 sequences are LGHDT and YNNKEL (reference sequence). V lost 5 bases and J lost 5; bases outside the gene matches: 10. The CDR3 extends over 16 amino acids. The CDR3 nucleotides are TGTGCCAGCAGCTACCCCGCCGGACAGGGAAATGAAAAACTGTTTTTT. Its protein is CASSYPAGQGNEKLFF.

The rearrangement links TRBV7-8 to TRBJ1-6; D is undetermined. V gave up 1 base and J gave up 0 bases, with 13 bases separating them. The CDR3 runs 18 residues. Germline V lookup: CDR1 SGHVS, CDR2 FQNEAQ. CDR3 residues: CASSLVGLRSSYNSPLHF. The CDR3 region has the DNA TGTGCCAGCAGCTTAGTGGGTCTGAGGAGCTCCTATAATTCACCCCTCCACTTT.

The chain couples TRBV30 to TRBJ2-7, with a weak D call TRBD1 (5 bases). Germline CDR1 is GTSNPN and CDR2 is SVGIG (reference sequence). Trimming shortened V by 1 base and J by 5 bases, and 12 bases separated the two germline ends. This CDR3 has 13 amino acids. The CDR3 spells CAWSGGRAHEQYF. CDR3 DNA sequence: TGTGCCTGGAGTGGGGGCAGGGCCCACGAGCAGTACTTC.

J is TRBJ1-1 and V is TRBV24-1; 8 bases are a match to TRBD1. Germline CDR1 reads KGHDR; CDR2 reads SFDVKD. J was trimmed by 1 base and V by 12 bases; bases with no gene match: 6. The CDR3 contains 13 residues. The CDR3 DNA sequence: TGTGCCTCACGGACAGGGTCGAACACTGAAGCTTTCTTT. This gives the protein CASRTGSNTEAFF.

This chain links TRBV9 with TRBJ2-7; the match to TRBD2 covers 8 bases. V shed 3 bases and J 1 base; nucleotides not matched to a gene: 6. Looked up from germline, CDR1 is SGDLS and CDR2 is YYNGEE. This CDR3 region has 15 residues. CDR3 loop: CASSAGGDYSYEQYF. Here the CDR3 DNA reads TGTGCCAGCAGCGCGGGAGGGGACTATTCCTACGAGCAGTACTTC.

The DNA of the CDR3 is TGTGCCAGCAGTTACGGGACAGACAATGAGCAGTTCTTC. It codes for CASSYGTDNEQFF. This rearrangement joins TRBV6-2 or TRBV6-3 to TRBJ2-1; TRBD1 agrees at 7 bases. CDR1 MNHEY and CDR2 SVGEGT come from the germline V gene. V lost 2 bases to trimming and J lost 5 bases; unmatched junction nucleotides: 0. The CDR3 is 13 residues long.

The J gene is TRBJ1-1, the V gene TRBV6-2 or TRBV6-3, with no clear D. The CDR3 has 13 amino acids. Germline CDR1 MNHEY, CDR2 SVGEGT. V lost 5 bases and J lost 0, with 7 bases in between. CDR3 in DNA: TGTGCCAGCAGTGCCAGGTTGAACACTGAAGCTTTCTTT. Protein product: CASSARLNTEAFF.

This clone was observed a handful of times. CDR3 nucleotides: TGTGCCACCAGCAGTAAACTAGCGGCTCGCACAGATACGCAGTATTTT. It specifies CATSSKLAARTDTQYF. This chain uses TRBV15 with TRBJ2-3; 8 bases fit TRBD2. The J segment lost 1 base and the V segment lost 3 bases, leaving 6 bases of the junction unmatched. CDR1 is LNHNV, CDR2 YYDKDF, per germline (reference sequence). This CDR3 has 16 residues.

The rearrangement uses TRBV20-1 and TRBJ2-7; D possibly corresponds to TRBD1 (6 bases). Germline V gives CDR1 DFQATT, CDR2 SNEGSKA (reference sequence). This CDR3 is built from 14 residues. The V gene lost 3 bases and the J gene lost 3 bases, with 15 bases spanning the gap. CDR3 amino acids: CSASRPGQNYEQYF. In nucleotides, the CDR3 is TGCAGTGCTAGTCGACCGGGACAAAACTACGAGCAGTACTTC.